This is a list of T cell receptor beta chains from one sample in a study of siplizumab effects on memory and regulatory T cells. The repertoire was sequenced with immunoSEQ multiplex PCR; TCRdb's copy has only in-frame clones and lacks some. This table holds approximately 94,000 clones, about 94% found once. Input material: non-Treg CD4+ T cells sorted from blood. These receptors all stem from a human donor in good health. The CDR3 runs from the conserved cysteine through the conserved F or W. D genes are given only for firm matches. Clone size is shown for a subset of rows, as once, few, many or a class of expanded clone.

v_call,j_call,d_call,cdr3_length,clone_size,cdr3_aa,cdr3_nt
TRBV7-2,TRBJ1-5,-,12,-,CASSLVNQPQHF,TGTGCCAGCAGCTTAGTAAATCAGCCCCAGCATTTT
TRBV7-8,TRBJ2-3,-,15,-,CASGLGSLRLDTQYF,TGTGCCAGCGGCTTAGGTAGTCTTCGATTAGATACGCAGTATTTT
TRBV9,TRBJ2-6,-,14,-,CASSSNFAANVLTF,TGTGCCAGCAGCTCCAACTTCGCGGCCAACGTCCTGACTTTC
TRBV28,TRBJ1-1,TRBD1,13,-,CASIIRGLTEAFF,TGTGCCAGCATCATCAGGGGGCTGACTGAAGCTTTCTTT
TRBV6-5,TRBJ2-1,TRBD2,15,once,CASSYGGSSYNEQFF,TGTGCCAGCAGTTACGGCGGGAGCTCCTACAATGAGCAGTTCTTC
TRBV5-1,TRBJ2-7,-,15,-,CASSLLHGRDYEQYF,TGCGCCAGCAGCTTGTTACACGGCAGGGACTACGAGCAGTACTTC
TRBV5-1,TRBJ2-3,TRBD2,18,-,CASSPSRTSGLRVDTQYF,TGCGCCAGCAGCCCCTCCCGGACTAGCGGCCTGCGTGTAGATACGCAGTATTTT
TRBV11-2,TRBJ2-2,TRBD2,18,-,CASSLDQLAETNTGELFF,TGTGCCAGCAGCTTAGATCAACTAGCGGAGACGAACACCGGGGAGCTGTTTTTT
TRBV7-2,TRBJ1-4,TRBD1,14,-,CASSLDVGQGQLFF,TGTGCCAGCAGCTTAGACGTAGGACAGGGGCAACTGTTTTTT
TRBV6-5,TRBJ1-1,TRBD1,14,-,CASSRGTGGTEAFF,TGTGCCAGCAGTCGAGGGACAGGGGGCACTGAAGCTTTCTTT
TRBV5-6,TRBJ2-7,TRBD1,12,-,CASSPGQGDRYF,TGTGCCAGCAGCCCGGGACAGGGTGATCGGTACTTC
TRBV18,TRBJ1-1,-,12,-,CASSPIGDEAFF,TGTGCCAGCTCACCGATAGGCGATGAAGCTTTCTTT
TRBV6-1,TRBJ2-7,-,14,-,CASSGPVRAYEQYF,TGTGCCAGCAGTGGGCCAGTAAGAGCCTACGAGCAGTACTTC
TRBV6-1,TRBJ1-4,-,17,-,CASSEALRGGRDEKLFF,TGTGCCAGCAGTGAAGCGCTTCGCGGGGGGAGGGATGAAAAACTGTTTTTT
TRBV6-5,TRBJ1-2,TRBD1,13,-,CASNRQGANGYTF,TGTGCCAGCAACCGACAGGGGGCCAATGGCTACACCTTC
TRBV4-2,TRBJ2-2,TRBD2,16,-,CASSPDRAGVKGELFF,TGTGCCAGCAGCCCGGACCGAGCGGGAGTAAAAGGGGAGCTGTTTTTT
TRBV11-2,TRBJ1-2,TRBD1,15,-,CASSLGTGSDYGYTF,TGTGCCAGCAGCTTAGGGACAGGGAGCGACTATGGCTACACCTTC
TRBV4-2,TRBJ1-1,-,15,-,CASSQVNSMNTEAFF,TGTGCCAGCAGCCAAGTGAACTCGATGAACACTGAAGCTTTCTTT
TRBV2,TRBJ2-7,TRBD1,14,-,CASSDGQGNYEQYF,TGTGCCAGCAGTGACGGACAGGGGAACTACGAGCAGTACTTC